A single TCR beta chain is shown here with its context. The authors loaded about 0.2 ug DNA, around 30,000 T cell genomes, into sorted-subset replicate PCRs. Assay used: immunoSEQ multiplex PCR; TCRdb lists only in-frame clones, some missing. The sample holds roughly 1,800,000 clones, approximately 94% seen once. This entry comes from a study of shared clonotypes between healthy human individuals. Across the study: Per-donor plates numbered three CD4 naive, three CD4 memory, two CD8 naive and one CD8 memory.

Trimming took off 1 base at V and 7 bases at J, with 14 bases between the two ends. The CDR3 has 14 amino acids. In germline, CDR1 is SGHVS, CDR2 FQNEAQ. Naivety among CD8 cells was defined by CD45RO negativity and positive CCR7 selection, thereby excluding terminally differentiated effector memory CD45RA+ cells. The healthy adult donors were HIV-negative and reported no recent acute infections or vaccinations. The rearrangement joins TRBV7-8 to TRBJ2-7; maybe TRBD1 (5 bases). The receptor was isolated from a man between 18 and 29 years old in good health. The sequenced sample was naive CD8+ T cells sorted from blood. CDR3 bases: TGTGCCAGCAGCTTAGGGACACCTTACGAGGAGCAGTACTTC. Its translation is CASSLGTPYEEQYF.